This T cell receptor (beta chain) was recorded in a study of blood T cells in healthy people across ages. At the level of the study: T cells yielded about one barcoded beta molecule per two cells through template switching.

Using a J-beta primer mix together with a sample-barcoded 5' primer, a second PCR was run for about 6 to 12 cycles. MiXCR, applied by TCRdb to the 5' RACE reads, yields one record per CDR3 protein. Of approximately 1.5 million distinct CDR3 sequences listed, 35% to 45% were seen once; the top ten hold 4%. This clonotype was counted only a few times. The antigen remains undetermined. Overall study results and limits: Long-lived donors carried more naive CD4+ cells and greater diversity than aged donors. Diversity of TCR beta per million T cells declined in a roughly linear way with age.

The CDR3 is 14 amino acids. Germline lookup yields CDR1 SGHTA and CDR2 FQGNSA. Trimming took 4 bases from V and 7 from J; bases not matched to a gene: 3. The authors drew about 9.5 milliliters of peripheral blood from each donor. This TCR was recovered from a woman under 30 in good health. The source material was blood. The rearrangement links TRBV7-2 to TRBJ2-1, with 11 bases lining up with TRBD2. The CDR3 reads CASSSASGRNEQFF. The CDR3, as DNA: TGTGCCAGCAGCTCCGCTAGCGGGAGGAATGAGCAGTTCTTC.